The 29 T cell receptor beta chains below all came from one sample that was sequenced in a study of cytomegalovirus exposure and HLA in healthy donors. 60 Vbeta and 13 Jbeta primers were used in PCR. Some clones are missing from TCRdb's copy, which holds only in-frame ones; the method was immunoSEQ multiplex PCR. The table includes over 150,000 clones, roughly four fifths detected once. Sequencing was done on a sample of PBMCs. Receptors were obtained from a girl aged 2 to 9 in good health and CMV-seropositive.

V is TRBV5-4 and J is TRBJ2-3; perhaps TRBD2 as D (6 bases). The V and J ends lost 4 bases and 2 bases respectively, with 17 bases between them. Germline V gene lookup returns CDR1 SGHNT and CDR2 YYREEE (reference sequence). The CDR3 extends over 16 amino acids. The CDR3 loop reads CASSPSGGKYTDTQYF. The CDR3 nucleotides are TGTGCCAGCAGCCCCTCCGGGGGTAAATACACAGATACGCAGTATTTT.

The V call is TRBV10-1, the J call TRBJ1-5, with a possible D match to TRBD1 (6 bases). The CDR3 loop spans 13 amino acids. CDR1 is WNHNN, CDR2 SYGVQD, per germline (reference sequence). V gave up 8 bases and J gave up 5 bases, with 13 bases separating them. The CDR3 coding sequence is TGCGCCAGCGCGAAGACAGGACATCAGCCCCAGCATTTT. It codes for CASAKTGHQPQHF.

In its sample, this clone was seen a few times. The CDR3 DNA reads TGTGCCAGCCTAACCATTTGGGCTAGCGGGCCGAACTCCTACAATGAGCAGTTCTTC. Translation gives CASLTIWASGPNSYNEQFF. This chain connects TRBV2 to TRBJ2-1, with 8 bases lining up with TRBD2. The CDR3 length is 19 residues. Germline V lookup: CDR1 SNHLY, CDR2 FYNNEI. V was pared by 8 bases and J by 0 bases, with 18 bases of the junction left unmatched.

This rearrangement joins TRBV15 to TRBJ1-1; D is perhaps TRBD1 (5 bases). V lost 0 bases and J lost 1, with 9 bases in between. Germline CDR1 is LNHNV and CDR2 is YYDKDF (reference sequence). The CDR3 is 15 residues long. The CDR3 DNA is TGTGCCACCAGCAGAGATCGGGGGTGGAACACTGAAGCTTTCTTT. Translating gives CATSRDRGWNTEAFF. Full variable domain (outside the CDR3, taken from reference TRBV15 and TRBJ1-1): DAMVIQNPRYQVTQFGKPVTLSCSQTLNHNVMYWYQQKSSQAPKLLFHYYDKDFNNEADTPDNFQSRRPNTSFCFLDIRSPGLGDTAMYLCATSRDRGWNTEAFFGQGTRLTVV.

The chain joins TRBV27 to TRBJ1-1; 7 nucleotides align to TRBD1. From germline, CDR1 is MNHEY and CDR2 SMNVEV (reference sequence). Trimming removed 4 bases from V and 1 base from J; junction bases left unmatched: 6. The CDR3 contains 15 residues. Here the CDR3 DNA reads TGTGCCAGCAGTTCGTACAGGGGAAAGAACACTGAAGCTTTCTTT. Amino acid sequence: CASSSYRGKNTEAFF.

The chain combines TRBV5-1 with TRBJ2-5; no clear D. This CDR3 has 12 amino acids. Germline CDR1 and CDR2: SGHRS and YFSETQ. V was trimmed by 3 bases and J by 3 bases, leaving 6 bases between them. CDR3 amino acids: CASSSDKETQYF. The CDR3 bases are TGCGCCAGCAGCTCCGACAAAGAGACCCAGTACTTC.

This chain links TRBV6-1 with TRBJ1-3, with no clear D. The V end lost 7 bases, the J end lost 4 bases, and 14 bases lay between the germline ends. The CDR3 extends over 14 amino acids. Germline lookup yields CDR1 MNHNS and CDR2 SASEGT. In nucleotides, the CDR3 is TGTGCCAGCACGACGGTCTCGGGAGGAAACACCATATATTTT. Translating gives CASTTVSGGNTIYF.

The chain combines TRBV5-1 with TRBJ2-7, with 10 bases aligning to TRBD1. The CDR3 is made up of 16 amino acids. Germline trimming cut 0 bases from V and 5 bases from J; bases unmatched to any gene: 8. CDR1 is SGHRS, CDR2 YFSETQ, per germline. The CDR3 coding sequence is TGCGCCAGCAGCTTGGCCCGGACAGGGGGGTCCCACGAGCAGTACTTC. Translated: CASSLARTGGSHEQYF.

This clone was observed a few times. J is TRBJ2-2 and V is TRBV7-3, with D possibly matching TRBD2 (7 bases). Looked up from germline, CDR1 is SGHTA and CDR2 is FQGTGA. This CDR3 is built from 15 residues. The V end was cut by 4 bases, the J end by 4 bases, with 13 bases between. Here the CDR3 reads CASSSGLGGTGELFF. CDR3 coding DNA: TGTGCCAGCAGCTCAGGACTAGGGGGCACCGGGGAGCTGTTTTTT.

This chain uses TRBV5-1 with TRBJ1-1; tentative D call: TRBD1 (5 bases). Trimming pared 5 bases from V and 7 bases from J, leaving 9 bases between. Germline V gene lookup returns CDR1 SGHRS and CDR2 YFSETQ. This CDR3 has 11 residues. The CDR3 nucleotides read TGCGCCAGCAGGCAAAGGGGTGAAGCTTTCTTT. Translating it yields CASRQRGEAFF.

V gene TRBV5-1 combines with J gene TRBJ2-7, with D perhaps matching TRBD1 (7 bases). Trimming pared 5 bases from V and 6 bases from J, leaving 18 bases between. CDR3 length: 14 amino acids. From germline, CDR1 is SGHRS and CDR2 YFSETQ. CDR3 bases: TGCGCCAGCAGTTGGGGGGACAGCTCAGGCGAGCAGTACTTC. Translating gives CASSWGDSSGEQYF.

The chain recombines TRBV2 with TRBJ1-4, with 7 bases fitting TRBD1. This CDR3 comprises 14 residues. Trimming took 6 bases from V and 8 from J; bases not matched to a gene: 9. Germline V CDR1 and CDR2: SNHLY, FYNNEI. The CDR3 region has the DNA TGTGCCAGCAGAGACCGGGACAGTTGGGAAAAACTGTTTTTT. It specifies CASRDRDSWEKLFF.

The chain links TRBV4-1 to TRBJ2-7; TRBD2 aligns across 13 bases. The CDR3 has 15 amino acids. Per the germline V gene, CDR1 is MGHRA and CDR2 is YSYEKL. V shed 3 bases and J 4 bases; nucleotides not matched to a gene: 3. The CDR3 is CASSQGTSGVYEQYF. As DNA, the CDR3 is TGCGCCAGCAGCCAGGGGACTAGCGGGGTTTACGAGCAGTACTTC.

In DNA, the CDR3 is TGCAGCGTTGAGGGCCACCAGGGAGGGGAGACCCAGTACTTC. It is translated as CSVEGHQGGETQYF. The V gene is TRBV29-1, the J gene TRBJ2-5; 7 nucleotides match TRBD2. Germline CDR1 and CDR2: SQVTM and ANQGSEA. The CDR3 extends over 14 amino acids. The V segment lost 3 bases and the J segment 5 bases; nucleotides outside the gene matches: 9.

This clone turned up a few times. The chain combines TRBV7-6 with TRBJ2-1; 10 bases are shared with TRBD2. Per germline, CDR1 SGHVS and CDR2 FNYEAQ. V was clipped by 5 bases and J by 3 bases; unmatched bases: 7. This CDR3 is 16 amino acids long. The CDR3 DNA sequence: TGTGCCAGCAGCCCTCGGACTAGCGGAGGCTACAATGAGCAGTTCTTC. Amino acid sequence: CASSPRTSGGYNEQFF.

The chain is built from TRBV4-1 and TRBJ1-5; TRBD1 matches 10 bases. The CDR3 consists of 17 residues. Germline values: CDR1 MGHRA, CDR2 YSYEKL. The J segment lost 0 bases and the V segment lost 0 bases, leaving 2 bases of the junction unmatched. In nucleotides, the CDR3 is TGCGCCAGCAGCCAAGAGGGGACAGGGGTTAGCAATCAGCCCCAGCATTTT. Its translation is CASSQEGTGVSNQPQHF.

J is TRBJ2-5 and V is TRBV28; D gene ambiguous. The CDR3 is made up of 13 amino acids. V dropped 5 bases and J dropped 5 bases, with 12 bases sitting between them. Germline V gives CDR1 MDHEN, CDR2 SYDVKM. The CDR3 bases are TGTGCCAGCAGTACGACGACAAGCGAGACCCAGTACTTC. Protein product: CASSTTTSETQYF.

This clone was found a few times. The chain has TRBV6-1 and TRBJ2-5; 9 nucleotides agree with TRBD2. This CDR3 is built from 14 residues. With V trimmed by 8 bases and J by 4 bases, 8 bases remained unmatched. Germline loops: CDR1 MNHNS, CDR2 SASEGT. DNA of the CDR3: TGTGCCAGCCTACTAGCGGGTCTGGGAGAGACCCAGTACTTC. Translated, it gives CASLLAGLGETQYF.

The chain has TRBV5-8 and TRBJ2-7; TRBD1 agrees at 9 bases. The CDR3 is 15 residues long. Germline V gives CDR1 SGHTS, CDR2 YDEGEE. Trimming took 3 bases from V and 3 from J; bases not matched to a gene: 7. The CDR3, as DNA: TGTGCCAGCAGCTGGACGGGACAGGGCCTCTACGAGCAGTACTTC. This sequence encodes CASSWTGQGLYEQYF.

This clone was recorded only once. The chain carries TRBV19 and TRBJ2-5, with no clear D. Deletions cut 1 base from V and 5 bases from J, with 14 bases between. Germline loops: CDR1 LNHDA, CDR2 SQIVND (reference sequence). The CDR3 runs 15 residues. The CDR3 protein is CASSIGVPSYETQYF. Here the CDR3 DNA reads TGTGCCAGTAGTATAGGGGTCCCTAGTTATGAGACCCAGTACTTC. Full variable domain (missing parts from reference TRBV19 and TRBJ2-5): DGGITQSPKYLFRKEGQNVTLSCEQNLNHDAMYWYRQDPGQGLRLIYYSQIVNDFQKGDIAEGYSVSREKKESFPLTVTSAQKNPTAFYLCASSIGVPSYETQYFGPGTRLLVL.

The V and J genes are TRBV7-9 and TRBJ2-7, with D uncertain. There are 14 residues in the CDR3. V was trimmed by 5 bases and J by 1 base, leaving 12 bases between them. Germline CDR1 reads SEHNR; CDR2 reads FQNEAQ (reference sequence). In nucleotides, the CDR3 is TGTGCCAGCAGCCCAGGTGGTGATTCCTACGAGCAGTACTTC. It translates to CASSPGGDSYEQYF. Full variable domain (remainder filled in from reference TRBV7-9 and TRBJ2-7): DTGVSQNPRHKITKRGQNVTFRCDPISEHNRLYWYRQTLGQGPEFLTYFQNEAQLEKSRLLSDRFSAERPKGSFSTLEIQRTEQGDSAMYLCASSPGGDSYEQYFGPGTRLTVT.

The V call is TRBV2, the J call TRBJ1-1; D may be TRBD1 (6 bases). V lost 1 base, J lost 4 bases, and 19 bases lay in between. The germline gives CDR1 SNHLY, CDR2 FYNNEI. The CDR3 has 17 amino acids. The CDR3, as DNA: TGTGCCAGCAGTGAAGATCTTAGTCCGGGGACACCCACTGAAGCTTTCTTT. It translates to CASSEDLSPGTPTEAFF.

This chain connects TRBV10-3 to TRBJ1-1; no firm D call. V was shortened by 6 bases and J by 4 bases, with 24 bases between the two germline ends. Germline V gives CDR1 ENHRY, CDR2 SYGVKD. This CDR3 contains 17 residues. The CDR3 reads CAISGPIGGHGRTEAFF. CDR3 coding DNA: TGTGCCATCAGCGGACCTATCGGCGGGCACGGTCGCACTGAAGCTTTCTTT.

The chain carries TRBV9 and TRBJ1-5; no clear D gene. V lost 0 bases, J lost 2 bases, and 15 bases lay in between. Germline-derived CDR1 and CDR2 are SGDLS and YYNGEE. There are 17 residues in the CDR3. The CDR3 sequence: CASSVGVGDRGNQPQHF. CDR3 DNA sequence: TGTGCCAGCAGCGTAGGGGTGGGAGATCGAGGCAATCAGCCCCAGCATTTT. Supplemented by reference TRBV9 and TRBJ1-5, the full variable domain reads DSGVTQTPKHLITATGQRVTLRCSPRSGDLSVYWYQQSLDQGLQFLIQYYNGEERAKGNILERFSAQQFPDLHSELNLSSLELGDSALYFCASSVGVGDRGNQPQHFGDGTRLSIL.

CDR3 bases: TGCGCCAGCAGCCACCTCCCCAACGTAGGGAGCGGGAGGGCAGAGACCCAGTACTTC. Translated, it gives CASSHLPNVGSGRAETQYF. The chain links TRBV4-1 to TRBJ2-5; 10 bases match TRBD2. The CDR3 has 19 amino acids. Germline V gene data show CDR1 as MGHRA and CDR2 as YSYEKL. V dropped 3 bases and J dropped 4; count of bases not matched to a gene: 17.

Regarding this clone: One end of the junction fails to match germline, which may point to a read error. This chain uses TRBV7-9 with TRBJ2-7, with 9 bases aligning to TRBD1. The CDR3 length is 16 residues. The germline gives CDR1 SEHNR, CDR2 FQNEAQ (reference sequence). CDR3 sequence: CSSSPTGTGKAYEQYF. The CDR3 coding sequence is TGTTCCAGCAGCCCTACAGGGACAGGGAAGGCCTACGAGCAGTACTTC.

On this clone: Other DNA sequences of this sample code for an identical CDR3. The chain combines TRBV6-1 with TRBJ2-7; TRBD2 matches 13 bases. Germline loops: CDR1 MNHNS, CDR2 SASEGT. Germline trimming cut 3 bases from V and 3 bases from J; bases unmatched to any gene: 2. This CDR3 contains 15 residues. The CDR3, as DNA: TGTGCCAGCAGTGATAGGACTAGCGGGAGCTACGAGCAGTACTTC. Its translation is CASSDRTSGSYEQYF.

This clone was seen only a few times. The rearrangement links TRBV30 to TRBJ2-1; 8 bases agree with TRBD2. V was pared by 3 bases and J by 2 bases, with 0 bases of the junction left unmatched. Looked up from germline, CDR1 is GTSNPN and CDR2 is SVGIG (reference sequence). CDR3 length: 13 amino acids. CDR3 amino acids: CAWSGRAYNEQFF. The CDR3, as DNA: TGTGCCTGGAGCGGGAGGGCCTACAATGAGCAGTTCTTC.

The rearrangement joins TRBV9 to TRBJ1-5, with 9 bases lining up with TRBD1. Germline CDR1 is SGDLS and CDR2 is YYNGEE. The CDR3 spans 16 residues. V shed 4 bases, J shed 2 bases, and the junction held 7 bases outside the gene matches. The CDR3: CASSRTGAGGNQPQHF. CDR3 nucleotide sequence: TGTGCCAGCAGCAGGACAGGGGCGGGGGGCAATCAGCCCCAGCATTTT.